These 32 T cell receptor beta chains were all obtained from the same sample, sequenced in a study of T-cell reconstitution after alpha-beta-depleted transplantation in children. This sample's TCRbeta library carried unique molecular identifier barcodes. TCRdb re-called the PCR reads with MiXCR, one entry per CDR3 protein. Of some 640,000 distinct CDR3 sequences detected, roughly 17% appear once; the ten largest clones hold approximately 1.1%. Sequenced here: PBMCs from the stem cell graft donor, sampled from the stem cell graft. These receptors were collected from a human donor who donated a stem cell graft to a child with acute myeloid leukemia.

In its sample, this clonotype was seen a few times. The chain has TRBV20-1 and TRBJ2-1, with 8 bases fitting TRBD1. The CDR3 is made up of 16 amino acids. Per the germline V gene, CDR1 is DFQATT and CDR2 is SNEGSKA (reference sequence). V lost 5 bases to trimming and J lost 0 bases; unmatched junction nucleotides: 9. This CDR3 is CSAQPLTGASYNEQFF. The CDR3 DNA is TGCAGTGCTCAACCTCTGACAGGGGCCTCCTACAATGAGCAGTTCTTC.

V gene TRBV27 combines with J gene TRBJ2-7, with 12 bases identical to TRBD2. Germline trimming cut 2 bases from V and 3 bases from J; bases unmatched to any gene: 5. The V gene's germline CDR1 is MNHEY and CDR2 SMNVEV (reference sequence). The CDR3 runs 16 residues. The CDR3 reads CASSLKGLAGIYEQYV. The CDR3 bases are TGTGCCAGCAGTTTAAAAGGACTAGCGGGGATCTACGAGCAGTACGTC.

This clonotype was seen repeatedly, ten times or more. The CDR3: CASSQERDYGYTF. CDR3 nucleotides: TGCGCCAGCAGCCAAGAACGGGACTATGGCTACACCTTC. J is TRBJ1-2 and V is TRBV4-3; D is undetermined. There are 13 residues in the CDR3. Trimming cost V 0 bases and J 3 bases, with 5 bases left between them. Germline assignment: CDR1 LGHNA and CDR2 YSLEER.

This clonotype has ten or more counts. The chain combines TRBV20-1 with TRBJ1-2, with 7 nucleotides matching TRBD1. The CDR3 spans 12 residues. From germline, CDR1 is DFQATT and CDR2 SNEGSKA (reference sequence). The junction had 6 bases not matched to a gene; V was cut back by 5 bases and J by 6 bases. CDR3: CSAPGTVDGYTF. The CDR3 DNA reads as TGCAGTGCTCCCGGGACAGTTGATGGCTACACCTTC.

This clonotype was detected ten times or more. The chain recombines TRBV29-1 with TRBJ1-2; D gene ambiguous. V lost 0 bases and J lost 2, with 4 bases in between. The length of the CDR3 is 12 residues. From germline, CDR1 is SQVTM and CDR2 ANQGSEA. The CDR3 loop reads CSVEDGNYGYTF. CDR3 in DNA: TGCAGCGTTGAAGACGGAAACTATGGCTACACCTTC. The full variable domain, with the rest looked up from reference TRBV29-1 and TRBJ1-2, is SAVISQKPSRDICQRGTSLTIQCQVDSQVTMMFWYRQQPGQSLTLIATANQGSEATYESGFVIDKFPISRPNLTFSTLTVSNMSPEDSSIYLCSVEDGNYGYTFGSGTRLTVV.

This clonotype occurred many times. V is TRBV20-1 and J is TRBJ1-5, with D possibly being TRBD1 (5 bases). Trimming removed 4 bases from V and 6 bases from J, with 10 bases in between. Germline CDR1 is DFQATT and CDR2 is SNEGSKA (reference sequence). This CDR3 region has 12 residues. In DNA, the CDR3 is TGCAGTGCTATAGGAGGGGCTCAGCCCCAGCATTTT. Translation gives CSAIGGAQPQHF.

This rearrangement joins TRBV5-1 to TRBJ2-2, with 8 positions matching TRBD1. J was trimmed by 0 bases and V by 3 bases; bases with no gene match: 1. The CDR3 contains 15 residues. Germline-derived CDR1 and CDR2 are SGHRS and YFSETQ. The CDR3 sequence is CASSWDRPNTGELFF. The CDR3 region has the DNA TGCGCCAGCAGCTGGGACAGGCCGAACACCGGGGAGCTGTTTTTT.

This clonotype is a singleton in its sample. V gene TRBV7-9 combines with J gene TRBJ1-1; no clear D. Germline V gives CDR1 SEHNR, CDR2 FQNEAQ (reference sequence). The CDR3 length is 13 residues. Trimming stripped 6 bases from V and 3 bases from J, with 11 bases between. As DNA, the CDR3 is TGTGCCAGCAGACTCGACTCCCACACTGAAGCTTTCTTT. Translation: CASRLDSHTEAFF.

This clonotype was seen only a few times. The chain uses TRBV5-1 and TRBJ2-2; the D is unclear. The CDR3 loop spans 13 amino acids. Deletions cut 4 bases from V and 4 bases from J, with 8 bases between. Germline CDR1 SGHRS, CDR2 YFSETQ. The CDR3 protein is CASSAESTGELFF. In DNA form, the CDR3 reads TGCGCCAGCAGCGCCGAATCCACCGGGGAGCTGTTTTTT. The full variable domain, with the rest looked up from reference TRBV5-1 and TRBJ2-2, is KAGVTQTPRYLIKTRGQQVTLSCSPISGHRSVSWYQQTPGQGLQFLFEYFSETQRNKGNFPGRFSGRQFSNSRSEMNVSTLELGDSALYLCASSAESTGELFFGEGSRLTVL.

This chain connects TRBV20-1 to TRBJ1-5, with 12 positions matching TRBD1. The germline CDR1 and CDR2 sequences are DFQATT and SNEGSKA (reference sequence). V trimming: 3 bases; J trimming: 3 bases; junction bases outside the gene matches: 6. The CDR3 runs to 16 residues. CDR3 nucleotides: TGCAGTGCTAGGGCCGGGACAGGGGGCACCAATCAGCCCCAGCATTTT. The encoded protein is CSARAGTGGTNQPQHF.

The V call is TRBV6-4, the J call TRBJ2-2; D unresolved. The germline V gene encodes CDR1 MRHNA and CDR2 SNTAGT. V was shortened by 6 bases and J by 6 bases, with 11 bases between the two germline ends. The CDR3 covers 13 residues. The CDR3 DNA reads TGTGCCAGCAGCGTCTCCCCCTCCGGGGAGCTGTTTTTT. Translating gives CASSVSPSGELFF.

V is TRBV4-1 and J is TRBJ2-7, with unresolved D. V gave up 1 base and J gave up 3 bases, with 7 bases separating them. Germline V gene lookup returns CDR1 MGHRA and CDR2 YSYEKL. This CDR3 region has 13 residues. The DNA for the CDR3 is TGCGCCAGCAGCCAAGTCGTGGGCTACGAGCAGTACGTC. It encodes CASSQVVGYEQYV.

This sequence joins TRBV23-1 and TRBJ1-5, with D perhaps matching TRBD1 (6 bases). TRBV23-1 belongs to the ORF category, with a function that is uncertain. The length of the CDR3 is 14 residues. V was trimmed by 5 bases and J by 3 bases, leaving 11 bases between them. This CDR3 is CASSGRGNNQPQHF. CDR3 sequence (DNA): TGCGCCAGCAGTGGCAGGGGAAACAATCAGCCCCAGCATTTT.

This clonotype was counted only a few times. The CDR3 DNA follows: TGTGCCAGCAGTCCCCGGACAGGGACCTATGGCTACACCTTC. Its translation is CASSPRTGTYGYTF. The chain is built from TRBV12-3 or TRBV12-4 and TRBJ1-2; 8 bases are a match to TRBD1. The CDR3 extends over 14 amino acids. V lost 5 bases and J lost 4; bases outside the gene matches: 6.

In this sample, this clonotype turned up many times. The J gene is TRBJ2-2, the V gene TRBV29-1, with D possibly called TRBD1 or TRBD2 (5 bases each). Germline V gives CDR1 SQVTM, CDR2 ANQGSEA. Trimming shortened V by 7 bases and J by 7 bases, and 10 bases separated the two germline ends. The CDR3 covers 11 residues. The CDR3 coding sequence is TGCAGCGGGTTGAGGGGCGGGGAGCTGTTTTTT. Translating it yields CSGLRGGELFF.

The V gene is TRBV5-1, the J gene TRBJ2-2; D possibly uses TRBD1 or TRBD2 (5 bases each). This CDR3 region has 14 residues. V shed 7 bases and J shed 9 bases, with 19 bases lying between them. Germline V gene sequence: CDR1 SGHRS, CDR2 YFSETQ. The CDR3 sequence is CASGTAEGVRELFF. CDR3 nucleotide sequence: TGCGCCAGCGGGACGGCCGAGGGTGTCAGGGAGCTGTTTTTT.

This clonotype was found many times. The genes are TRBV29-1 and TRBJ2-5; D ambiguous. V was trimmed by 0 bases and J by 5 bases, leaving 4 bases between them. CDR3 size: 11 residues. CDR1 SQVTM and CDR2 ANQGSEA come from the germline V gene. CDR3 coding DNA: TGCAGCGTTGAAGATCATGAGACCCAGTACTTC. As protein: CSVEDHETQYF.

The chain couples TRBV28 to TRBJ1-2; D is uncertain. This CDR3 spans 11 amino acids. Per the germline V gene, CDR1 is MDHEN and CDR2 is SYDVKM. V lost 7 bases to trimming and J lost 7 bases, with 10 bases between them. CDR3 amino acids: CASKEGGGYTF. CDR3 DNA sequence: TGTGCCAGCAAAGAGGGTGGTGGCTACACCTTC.

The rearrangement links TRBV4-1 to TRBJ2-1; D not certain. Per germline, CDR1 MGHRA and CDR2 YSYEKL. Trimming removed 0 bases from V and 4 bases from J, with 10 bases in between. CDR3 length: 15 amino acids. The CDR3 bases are TGCGCCAGCAGCCAAGATTGGCTAGTTTACAATGAGCAGTTCTTC. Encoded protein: CASSQDWLVYNEQFF.

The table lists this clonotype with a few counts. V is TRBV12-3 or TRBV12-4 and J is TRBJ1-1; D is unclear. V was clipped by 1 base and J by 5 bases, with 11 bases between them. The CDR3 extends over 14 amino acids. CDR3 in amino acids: CASSLVLAGTEAFF. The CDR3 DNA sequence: TGTGCCAGCAGTTTAGTTCTGGCAGGTACTGAAGCTTTCTTT.

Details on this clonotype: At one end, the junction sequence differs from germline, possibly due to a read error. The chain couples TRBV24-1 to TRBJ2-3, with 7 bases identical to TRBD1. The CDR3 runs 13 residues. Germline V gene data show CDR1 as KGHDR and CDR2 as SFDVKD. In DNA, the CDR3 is TGTGCCACCAGCCAGGGGGAAGGAGATACGCATTATTTT. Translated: CATSQGEGDTHYF.

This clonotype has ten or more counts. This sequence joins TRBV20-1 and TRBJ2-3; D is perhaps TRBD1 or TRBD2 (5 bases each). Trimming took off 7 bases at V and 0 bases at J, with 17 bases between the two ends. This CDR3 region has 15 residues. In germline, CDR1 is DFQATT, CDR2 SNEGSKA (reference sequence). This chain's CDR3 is CSVGPWDGSTDTQYF. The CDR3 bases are TGCAGTGTTGGCCCCTGGGACGGCAGCACAGATACGCAGTATTTT.

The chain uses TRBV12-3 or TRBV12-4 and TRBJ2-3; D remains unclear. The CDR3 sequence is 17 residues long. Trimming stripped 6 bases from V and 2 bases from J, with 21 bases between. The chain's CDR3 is CASSPDPSTQITDTQYF. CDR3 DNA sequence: TGTGCCAGCAGCCCTGACCCCAGTACTCAGATCACAGATACGCAGTATTTT.

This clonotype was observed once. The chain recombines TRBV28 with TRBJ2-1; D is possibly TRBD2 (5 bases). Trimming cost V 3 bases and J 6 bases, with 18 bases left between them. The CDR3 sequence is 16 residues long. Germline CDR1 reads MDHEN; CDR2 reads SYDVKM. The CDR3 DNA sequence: TGTGCCAGCAGTTTGAAGTTGGTAGGAGGAGGCAATGAGCAGTTCTTC. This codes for CASSLKLVGGGNEQFF.

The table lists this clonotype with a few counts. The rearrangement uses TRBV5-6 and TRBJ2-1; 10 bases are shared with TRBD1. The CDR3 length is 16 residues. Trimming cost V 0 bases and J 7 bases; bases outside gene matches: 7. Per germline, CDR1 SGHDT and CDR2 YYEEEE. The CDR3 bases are TGTGCCAGCAGCTTGGGACAGGGGGCGCGGTGGAATGAGCAGTTCTTC. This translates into CASSLGQGARWNEQFF. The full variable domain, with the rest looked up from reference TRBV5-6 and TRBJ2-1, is DAGVTQSPTHLIKTRGQQVTLRCSPKSGHDTVSWYQQALGQGPQFIFQYYEEEERQRGNFPDRFSGHQFPNYSSELNVNALLLGDSALYLCASSLGQGARWNEQFFGPGTRLTVL.

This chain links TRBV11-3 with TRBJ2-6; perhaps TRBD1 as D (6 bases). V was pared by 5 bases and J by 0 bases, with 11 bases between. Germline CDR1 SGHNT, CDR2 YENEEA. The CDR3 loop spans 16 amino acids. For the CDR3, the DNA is TGTGCCAGCAGCCCGGGACAAGCCTCTGGGGCCAACGTCCTGACTTTC. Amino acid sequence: CASSPGQASGANVLTF.

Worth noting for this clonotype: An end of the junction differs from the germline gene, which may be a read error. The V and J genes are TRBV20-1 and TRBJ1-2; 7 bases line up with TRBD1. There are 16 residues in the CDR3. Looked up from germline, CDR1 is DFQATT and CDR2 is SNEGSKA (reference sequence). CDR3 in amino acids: CCARVMVGGSDYGYTF. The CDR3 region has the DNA TGCTGTGCTAGAGTAATGGTAGGGGGCTCGGACTATGGCTACACCTTC.

CDR3 loop: CATSDPPRGPYNEQFF. In nucleotides, the CDR3 is TGTGCCACCAGTGATCCGCCTCGGGGGCCCTACAATGAGCAGTTCTTC. The chain links TRBV24-1 to TRBJ2-1; tentatively, D is TRBD1 or TRBD2 (6 bases each). Germline V CDR1 and CDR2: KGHDR, SFDVKD. Trimming took off 3 bases at V and 2 bases at J, with 13 bases between the two ends. The CDR3 length is 16 residues.

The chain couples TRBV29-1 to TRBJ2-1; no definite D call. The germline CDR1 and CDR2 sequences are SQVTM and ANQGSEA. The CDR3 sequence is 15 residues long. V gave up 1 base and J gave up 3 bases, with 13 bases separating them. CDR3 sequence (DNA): TGCAGCGTTGAAGCACAGCTCGAGCGCTACAATGAGCAGTTCTTC. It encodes CSVEAQLERYNEQFF.

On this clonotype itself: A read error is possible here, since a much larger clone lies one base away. The CDR3 coding sequence is TGCAGTGCTAGTGATCAAGAGTTTGTAGATCAGCCCCAGCATTTT. Translated: CSASDQEFVDQPQHF. The chain is built from TRBV20-1 and TRBJ1-5; D is unclear. CDR3 length equals 15 residues. Germline V gene data show CDR1 as DFQATT and CDR2 as SNEGSKA (reference sequence). V was pared by 3 bases and J by 5 bases, with 17 bases between.

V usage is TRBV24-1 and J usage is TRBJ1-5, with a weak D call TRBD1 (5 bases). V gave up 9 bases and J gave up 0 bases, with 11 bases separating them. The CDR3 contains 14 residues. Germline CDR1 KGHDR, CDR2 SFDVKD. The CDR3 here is CATSGPYSNQPQHF. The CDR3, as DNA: TGTGCCACCTCGGGGCCGTATAGCAATCAGCCCCAGCATTTT.

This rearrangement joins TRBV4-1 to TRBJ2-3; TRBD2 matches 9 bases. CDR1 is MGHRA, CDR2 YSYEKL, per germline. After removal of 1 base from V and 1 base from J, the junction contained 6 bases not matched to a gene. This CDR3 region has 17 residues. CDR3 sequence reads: CASSQASLAGRTDTQYF. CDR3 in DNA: TGCGCCAGCAGCCAAGCATCCCTAGCGGGGCGCACAGATACGCAGTATTTT.